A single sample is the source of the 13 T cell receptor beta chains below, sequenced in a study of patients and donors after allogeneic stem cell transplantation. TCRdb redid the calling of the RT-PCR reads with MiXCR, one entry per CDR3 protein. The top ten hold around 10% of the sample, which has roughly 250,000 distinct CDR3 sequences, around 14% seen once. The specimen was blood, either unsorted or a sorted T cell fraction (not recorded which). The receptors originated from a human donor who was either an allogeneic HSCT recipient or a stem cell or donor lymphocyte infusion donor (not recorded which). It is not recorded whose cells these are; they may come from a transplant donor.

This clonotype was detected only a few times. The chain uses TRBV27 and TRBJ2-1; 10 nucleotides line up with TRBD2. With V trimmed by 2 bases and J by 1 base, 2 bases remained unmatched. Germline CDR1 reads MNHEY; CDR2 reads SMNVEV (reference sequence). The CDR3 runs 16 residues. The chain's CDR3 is CASSLISGGSYNEQFF. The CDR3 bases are TGTGCCAGCAGTTTAATTAGCGGGGGGTCCTACAATGAGCAGTTCTTC.

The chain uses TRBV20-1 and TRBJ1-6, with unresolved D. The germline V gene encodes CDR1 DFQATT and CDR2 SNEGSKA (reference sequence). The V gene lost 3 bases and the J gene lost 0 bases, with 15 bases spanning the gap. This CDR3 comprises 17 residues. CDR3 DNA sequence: TGCAGTGCTAGCCCCGTACGCCCCGGCTCCTATAATTCACCCCTCCACTTT. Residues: CSASPVRPGSYNSPLHF.

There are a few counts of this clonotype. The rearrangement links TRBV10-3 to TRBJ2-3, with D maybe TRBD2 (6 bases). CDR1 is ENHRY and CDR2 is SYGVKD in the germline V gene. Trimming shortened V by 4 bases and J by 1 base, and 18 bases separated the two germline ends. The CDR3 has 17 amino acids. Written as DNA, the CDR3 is TGTGCCATCAGTGCCACCGGGAGAGGAGCGGGCACAGATACGCAGTATTTT. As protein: CAISATGRGAGTDTQYF.

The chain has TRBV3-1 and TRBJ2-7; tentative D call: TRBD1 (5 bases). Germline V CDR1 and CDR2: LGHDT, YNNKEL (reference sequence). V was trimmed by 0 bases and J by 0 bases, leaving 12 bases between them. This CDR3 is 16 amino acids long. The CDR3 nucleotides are TGTGCCAGCAGCCAAGAAGGGCAGGGCCGCTCCTACGAGCAGTACTTC. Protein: CASSQEGQGRSYEQYF.

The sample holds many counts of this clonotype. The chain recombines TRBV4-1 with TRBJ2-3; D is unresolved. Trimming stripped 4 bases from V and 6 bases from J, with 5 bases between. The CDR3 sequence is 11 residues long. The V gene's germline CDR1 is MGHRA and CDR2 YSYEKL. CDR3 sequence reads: CASSLMDTQYF. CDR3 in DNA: TGCGCCAGCAGCCTAATGGATACGCAGTATTTT.

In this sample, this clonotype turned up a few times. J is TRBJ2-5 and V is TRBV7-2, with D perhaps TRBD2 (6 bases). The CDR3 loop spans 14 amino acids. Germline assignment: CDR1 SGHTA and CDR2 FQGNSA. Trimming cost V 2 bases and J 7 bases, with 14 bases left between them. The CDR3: CASSLRSGGGTQYF. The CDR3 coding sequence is TGTGCCAGCAGCTTAAGATCCGGGGGAGGGACCCAGTACTTC. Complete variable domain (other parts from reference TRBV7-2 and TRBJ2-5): GAGVSQSPSNKVTEKGKDVELRCDPISGHTALYWYRQSLGQGLEFLIYFQGNSAPDKSGLPSDRFSAERTGGSVSTLTIQRTQQEDSAVYLCASSLRSGGGTQYFGPGTRLLVL.

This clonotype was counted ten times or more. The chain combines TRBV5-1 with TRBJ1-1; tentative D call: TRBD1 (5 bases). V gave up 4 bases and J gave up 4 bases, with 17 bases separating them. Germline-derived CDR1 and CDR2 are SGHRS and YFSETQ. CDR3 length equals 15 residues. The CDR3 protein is CASSPSGARGTEAFF. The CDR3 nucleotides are TGCGCCAGCAGCCCTAGTGGGGCGAGGGGCACTGAAGCTTTCTTT.

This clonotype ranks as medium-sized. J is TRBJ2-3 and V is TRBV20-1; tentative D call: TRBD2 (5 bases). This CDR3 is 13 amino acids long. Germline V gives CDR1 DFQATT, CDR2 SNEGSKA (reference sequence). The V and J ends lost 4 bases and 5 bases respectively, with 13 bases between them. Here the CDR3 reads CSAKTGFQDTQYF. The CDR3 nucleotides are TGCAGTGCTAAAACGGGATTTCAAGATACGCAGTATTTT.

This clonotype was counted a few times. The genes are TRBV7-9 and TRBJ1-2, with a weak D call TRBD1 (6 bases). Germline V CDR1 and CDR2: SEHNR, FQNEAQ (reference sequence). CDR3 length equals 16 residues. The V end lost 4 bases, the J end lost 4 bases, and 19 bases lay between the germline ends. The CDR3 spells CASSSAHGQGSYGYTF. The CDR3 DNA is TGTGCCAGCAGCTCCGCCCATGGGCAGGGGAGCTATGGCTACACCTTC.

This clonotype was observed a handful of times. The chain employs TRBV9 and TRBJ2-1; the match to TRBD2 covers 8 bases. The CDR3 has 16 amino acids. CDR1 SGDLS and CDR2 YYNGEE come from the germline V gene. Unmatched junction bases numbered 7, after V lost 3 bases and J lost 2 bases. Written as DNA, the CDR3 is TGTGCCAGCAGCGGAGATAGCGGGAAAACCTACAATGAGCAGTTCTTC. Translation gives CASSGDSGKTYNEQFF. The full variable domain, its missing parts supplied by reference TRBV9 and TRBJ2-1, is DSGVTQTPKHLITATGQRVTLRCSPRSGDLSVYWYQQSLDQGLQFLIQYYNGEERAKGNILERFSAQQFPDLHSELNLSSLELGDSALYFCASSGDSGKTYNEQFFGPGTRLTVL.

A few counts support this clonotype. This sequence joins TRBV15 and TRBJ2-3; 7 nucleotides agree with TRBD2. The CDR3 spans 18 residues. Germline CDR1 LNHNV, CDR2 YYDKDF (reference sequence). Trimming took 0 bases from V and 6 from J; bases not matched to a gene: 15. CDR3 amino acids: CATSRDSFRGLDIDTQYF. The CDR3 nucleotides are TGTGCCACCAGCAGAGATAGTTTTCGTGGACTAGATATTGATACGCAGTATTTT.

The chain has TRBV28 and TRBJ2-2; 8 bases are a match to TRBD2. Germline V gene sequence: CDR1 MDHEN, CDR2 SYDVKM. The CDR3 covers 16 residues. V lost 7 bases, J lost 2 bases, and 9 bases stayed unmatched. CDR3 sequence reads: CASMRAGGHNTGELFF. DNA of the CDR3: TGTGCCAGCATGAGGGCGGGAGGCCACAACACCGGGGAGCTGTTTTTT. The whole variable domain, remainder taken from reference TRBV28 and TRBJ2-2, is DVKVTQSSRYLVKRTGEKVFLECVQDMDHENMFWYRQDPGLGLRLIYFSYDVKMKEKGDIPEGYSVSREKKERFSLILESASTNQTSMYLCASMRAGGHNTGELFFGEGSRLTVL.

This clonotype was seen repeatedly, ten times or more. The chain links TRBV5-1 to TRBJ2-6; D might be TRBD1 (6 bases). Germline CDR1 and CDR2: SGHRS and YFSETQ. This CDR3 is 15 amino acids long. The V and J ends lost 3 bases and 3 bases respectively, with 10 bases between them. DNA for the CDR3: TGCGCCAGCAGCTCAACAGGGAATGGGGCCAACGTCCTGACTTTC. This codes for CASSSTGNGANVLTF.